A single TCR beta chain is shown here with its context. How the authors handled the data: Estimation of nucleated cell counts was performed using reference gene primer amplification. Produced via immunoSEQ multiplex PCR; TCRdb's table is partial and in-frame only. That table furnishes V, J and clone size, whereas the DNA furnished D and trimming. The profile shows approximately 200,000 clones, 85% to 90% of them singletons. These data are taken from a study of blood T cell repertoires in COVID-19. Study-wide context: Donors in the United States, Italy and Spain gave samples during acute or convalescent COVID-19.

Germline V CDR1 and CDR2: SGHVS, FQNEAQ. Trimming took 1 base from V and 8 from J; bases not matched to a gene: 8. This CDR3 is 15 amino acids long. Participants were aged 18 to 89 years, lived in some 23 US areas, and enrolled virtually. Assignments of participants to cohorts depended upon their own reported clinical history. The receptor was isolated from a man aged 25-45 years who had recovered from COVID-19. The gene calls are TRBV7-8 and TRBJ2-1, with 7 bases lining up with TRBD2. Sequencing was performed on PBMCs or T cells enriched from blood (not recorded which). The CDR3 sequence is CASSLGSGNRYEQFF. The CDR3 DNA reads TGTGCCAGCAGCTTAGGGAGCGGGAATAGATATGAGCAGTTCTTC.